This T cell receptor beta chain was identified during a study of STAT5B mutations in CD4+ large granular lymphocyte leukemia. Sequenced by immunoSEQ multiplex PCR; TCRdb stores in-frame clones only, minus some. The sample has about 23,000 clones, about four fifths seen once. Input material: CD4+ T cells from blood buffy coats. The clonotype comes from a human donor in good health.

CDR3 nucleotide sequence: TGCGCCAGCAGCCAAGATAGTCCAGCTAGCGGGGGGGCAGGCGCCTACAATGAGCAGTTCTTC. It codes for CASSQDSPASGGAGAYNEQFF. The rearrangement joins TRBV4-3 to TRBJ2-1, with TRBD2 matching 12 bases. In germline, CDR1 is LGHNA, CDR2 YSLEER. The CDR3 spans 21 residues. The V gene end was trimmed by 0 bases and the J gene end by 2 bases; junction bases not matched to a gene: 14.